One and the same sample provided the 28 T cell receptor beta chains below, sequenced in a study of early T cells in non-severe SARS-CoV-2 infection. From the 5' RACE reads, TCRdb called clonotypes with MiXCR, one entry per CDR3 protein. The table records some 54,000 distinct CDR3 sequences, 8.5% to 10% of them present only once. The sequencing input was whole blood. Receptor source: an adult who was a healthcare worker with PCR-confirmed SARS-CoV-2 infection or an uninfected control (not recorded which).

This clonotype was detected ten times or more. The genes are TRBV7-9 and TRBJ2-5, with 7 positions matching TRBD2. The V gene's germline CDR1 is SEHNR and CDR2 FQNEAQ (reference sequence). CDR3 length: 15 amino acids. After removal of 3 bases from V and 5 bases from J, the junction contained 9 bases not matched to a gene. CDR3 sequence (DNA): TGTGCCAGCAGCTTTTCGGGGGGACCCGCCGAGACCCAGTACTTC. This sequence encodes CASSFSGGPAETQYF.

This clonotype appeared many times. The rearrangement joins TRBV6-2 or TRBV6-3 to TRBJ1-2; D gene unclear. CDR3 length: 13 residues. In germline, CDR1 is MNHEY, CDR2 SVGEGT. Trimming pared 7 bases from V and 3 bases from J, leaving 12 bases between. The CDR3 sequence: CASKETGHYGYTF. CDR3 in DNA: TGTGCCAGCAAGGAGACCGGTCACTATGGCTACACCTTC.

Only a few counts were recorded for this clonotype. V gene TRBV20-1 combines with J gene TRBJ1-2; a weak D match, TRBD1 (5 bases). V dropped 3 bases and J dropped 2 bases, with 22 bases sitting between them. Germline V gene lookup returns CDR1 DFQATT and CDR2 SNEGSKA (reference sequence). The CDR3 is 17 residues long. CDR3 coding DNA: TGCAGTGCTAGCCGAAAGGGACCAGGGATAGCCAACTATGGCTACACCTTC. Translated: CSASRKGPGIANYGYTF.

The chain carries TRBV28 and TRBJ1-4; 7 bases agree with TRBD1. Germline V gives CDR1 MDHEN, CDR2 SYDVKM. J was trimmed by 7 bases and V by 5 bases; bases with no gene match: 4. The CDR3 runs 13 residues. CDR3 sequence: CASSQGGVEKLFF. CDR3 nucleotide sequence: TGTGCCAGCAGTCAGGGGGGGGTTGAAAAACTGTTTTTT.

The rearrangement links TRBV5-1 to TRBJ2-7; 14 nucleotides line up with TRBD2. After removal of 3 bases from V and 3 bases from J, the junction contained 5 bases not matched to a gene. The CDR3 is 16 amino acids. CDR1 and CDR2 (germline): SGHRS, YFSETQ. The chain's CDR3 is CASSWGLAGENYEQYF. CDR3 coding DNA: TGCGCCAGCAGCTGGGGACTAGCGGGAGAGAACTACGAGCAGTACTTC.

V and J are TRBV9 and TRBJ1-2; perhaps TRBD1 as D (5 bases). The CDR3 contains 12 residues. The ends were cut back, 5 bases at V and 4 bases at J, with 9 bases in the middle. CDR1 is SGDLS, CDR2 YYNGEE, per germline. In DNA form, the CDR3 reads TGTGCCAGCAGGGGAGACAGCTATGGCTACACCTTC. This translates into CASRGDSYGYTF.

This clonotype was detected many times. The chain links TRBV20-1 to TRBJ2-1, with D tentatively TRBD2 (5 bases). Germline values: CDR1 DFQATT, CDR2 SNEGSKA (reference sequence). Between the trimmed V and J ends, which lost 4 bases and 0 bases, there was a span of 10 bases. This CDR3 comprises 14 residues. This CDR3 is CSAKRAASYNEQFF. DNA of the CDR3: TGCAGTGCTAAGCGAGCGGCCTCCTACAATGAGCAGTTCTTC.

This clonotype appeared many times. CDR3 sequence: CASSRGIGQYF. DNA for the CDR3: TGTGCCAGCAGCAGGGGAATAGGGCAGTACTTC. This sequence joins TRBV13 and TRBJ2-7; D might be TRBD1 (5 bases). The germline gives CDR1 PRHDT, CDR2 FYEKMQ (reference sequence). Trimming removed 5 bases at V and 9 bases at J, with 11 bases between. This CDR3 comprises 11 residues.

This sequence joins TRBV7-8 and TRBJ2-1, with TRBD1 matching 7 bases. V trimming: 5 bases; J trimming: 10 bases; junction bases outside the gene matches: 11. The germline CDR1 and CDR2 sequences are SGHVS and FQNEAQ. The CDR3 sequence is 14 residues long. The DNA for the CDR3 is TGTGCCAGCAGCCCCCAAGAGAGGGGGCCCGAGCAGTTCTTC. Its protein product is CASSPQERGPEQFF.

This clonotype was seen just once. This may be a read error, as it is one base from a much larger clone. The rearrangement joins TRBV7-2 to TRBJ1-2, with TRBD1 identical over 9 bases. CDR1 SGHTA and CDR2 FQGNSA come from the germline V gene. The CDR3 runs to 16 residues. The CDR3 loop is CAGSRGQGIINYGYTF. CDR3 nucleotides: TGTGCCGGCAGCCGAGGACAGGGGATCATAAACTATGGCTACACCTTC.

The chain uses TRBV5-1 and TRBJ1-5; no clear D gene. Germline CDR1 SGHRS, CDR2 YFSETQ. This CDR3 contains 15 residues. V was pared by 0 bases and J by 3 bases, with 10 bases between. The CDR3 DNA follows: TGCGCCAGCAGCTTGGATGGGAAGGCCAATCAGCCCCAGCATTTT. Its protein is CASSLDGKANQPQHF.

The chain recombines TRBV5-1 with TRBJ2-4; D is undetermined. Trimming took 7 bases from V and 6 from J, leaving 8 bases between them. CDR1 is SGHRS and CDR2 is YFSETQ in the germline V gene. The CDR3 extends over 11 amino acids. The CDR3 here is CASARTNIQYF. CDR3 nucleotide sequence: TGCGCCAGCGCCAGGACAAACATTCAGTACTTC.

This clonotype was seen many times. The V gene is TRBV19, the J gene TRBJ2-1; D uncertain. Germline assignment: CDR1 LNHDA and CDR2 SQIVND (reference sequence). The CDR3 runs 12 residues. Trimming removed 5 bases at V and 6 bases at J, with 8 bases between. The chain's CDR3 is CASSPLTNEQFF. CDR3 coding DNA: TGTGCCAGTAGTCCCCTAACCAATGAGCAGTTCTTC. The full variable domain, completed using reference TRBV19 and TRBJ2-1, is DGGITQSPKYLFRKEGQNVTLSCEQNLNHDAMYWYRQDPGQGLRLIYYSQIVNDFQKGDIAEGYSVSREKKESFPLTVTSAQKNPTAFYLCASSPLTNEQFFGPGTRLTVL.

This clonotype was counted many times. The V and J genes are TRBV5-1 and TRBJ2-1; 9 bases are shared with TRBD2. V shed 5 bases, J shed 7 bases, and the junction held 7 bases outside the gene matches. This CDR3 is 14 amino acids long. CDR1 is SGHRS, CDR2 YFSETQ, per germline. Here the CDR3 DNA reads TGCGCCAGCAGGCGGGAGGGCGCGGAAAATGAGCAGTTCTTC. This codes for CASRREGAENEQFF.

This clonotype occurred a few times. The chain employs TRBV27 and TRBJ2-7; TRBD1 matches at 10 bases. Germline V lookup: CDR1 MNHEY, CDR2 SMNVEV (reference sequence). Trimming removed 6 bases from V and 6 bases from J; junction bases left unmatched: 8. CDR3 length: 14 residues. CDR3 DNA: TGTGCCAGCAGCGACAGGGGGCCACTCGGCGAGCAGTACTTC. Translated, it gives CASSDRGPLGEQYF.

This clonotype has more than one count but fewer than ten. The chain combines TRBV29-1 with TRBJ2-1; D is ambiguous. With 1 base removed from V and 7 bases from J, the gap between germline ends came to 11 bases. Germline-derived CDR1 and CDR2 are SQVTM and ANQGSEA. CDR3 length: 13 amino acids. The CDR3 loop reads CSVEGQSLNEQFF. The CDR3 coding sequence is TGCAGCGTTGAAGGACAATCGCTAAATGAGCAGTTCTTC.

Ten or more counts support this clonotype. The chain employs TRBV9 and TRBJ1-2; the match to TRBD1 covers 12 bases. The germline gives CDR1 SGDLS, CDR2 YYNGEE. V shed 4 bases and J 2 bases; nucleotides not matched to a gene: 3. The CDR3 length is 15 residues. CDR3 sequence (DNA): TGTGCCAGCAGCCCGGGACAGGGGGCGAACTATGGCTACACCTTC. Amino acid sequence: CASSPGQGANYGYTF.

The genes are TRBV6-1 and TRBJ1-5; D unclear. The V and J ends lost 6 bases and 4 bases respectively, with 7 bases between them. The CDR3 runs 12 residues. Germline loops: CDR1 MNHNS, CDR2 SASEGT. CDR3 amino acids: CASRSPNQPQHF. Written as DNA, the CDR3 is TGTGCCAGCAGATCTCCTAATCAGCCCCAGCATTTT.

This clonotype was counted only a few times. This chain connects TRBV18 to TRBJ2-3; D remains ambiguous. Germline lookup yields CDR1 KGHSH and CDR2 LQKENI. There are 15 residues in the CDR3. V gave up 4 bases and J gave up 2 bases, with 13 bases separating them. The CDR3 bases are TGTGCCAGCTCACGAAAGGAAGGTCTCACAGATACGCAGTATTTT. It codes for CASSRKEGLTDTQYF.

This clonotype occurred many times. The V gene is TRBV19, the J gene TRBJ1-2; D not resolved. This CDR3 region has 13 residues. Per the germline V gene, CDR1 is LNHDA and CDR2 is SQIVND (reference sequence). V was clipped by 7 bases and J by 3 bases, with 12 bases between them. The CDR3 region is CASNPGFYYGYTF. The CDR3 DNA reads TGTGCCAGTAACCCAGGTTTTTACTATGGCTACACCTTC.

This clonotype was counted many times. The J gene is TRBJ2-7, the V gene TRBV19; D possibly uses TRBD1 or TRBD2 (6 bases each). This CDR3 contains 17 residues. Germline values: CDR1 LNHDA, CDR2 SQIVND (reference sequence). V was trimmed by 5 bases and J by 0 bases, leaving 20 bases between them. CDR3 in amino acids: CASSPGRMDSYSYEQYF. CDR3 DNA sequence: TGTGCCAGTAGTCCTGGGAGGATGGACAGCTACTCCTACGAGCAGTACTTC.

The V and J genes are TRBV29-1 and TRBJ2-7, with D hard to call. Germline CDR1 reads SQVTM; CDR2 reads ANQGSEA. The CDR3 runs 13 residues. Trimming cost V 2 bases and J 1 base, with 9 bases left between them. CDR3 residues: CSVEQDGSYEQYF. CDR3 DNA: TGCAGCGTTGAACAAGACGGGTCCTACGAGCAGTACTTC.

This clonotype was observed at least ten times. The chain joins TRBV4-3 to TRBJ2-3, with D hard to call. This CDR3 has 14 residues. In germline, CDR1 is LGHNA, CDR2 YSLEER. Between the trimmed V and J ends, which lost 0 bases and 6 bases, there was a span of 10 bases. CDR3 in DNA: TGCGCCAGCAGCCAAGAGAGCTACACCGATACGCAGTATTTT. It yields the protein CASSQESYTDTQYF.

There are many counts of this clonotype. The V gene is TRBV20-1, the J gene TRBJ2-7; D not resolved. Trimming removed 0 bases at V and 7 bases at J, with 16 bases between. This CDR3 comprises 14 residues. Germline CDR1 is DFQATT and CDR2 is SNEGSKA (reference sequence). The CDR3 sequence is CSARDPLLYLEQYF. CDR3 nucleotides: TGCAGTGCTAGAGATCCACTTTTATACCTTGAGCAGTACTTC.

The CDR3 bases are TGTGCCAGCCTCGTGGGCAGGGGGGGCAGCTCCTACGAGCAGTACTTC. This gives the protein CASLVGRGGSSYEQYF. The chain combines TRBV12-3 or TRBV12-4 with TRBJ2-7; D assignment may be TRBD1 or TRBD2 (7 bases each). The CDR3 has 16 amino acids. The germline V and J ends were trimmed by 8 bases and 0 bases, with 20 bases remaining between them.

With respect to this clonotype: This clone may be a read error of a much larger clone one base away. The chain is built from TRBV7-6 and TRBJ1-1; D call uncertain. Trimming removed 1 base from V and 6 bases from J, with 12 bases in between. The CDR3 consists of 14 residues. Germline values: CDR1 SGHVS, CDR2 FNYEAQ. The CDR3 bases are TGTGCCAGCAGCTTAGGTATCCGAGTGGCTGAAGCTTTCTTT. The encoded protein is CASSLGIRVAEAFF.

CDR3 DNA sequence: TGTGCCAGCAGCGTCGGGGGAGGTCTCGGAAAGACCCAGTACTTC. Translating gives CASSVGGGLGKTQYF. The rearrangement uses TRBV9 and TRBJ2-5; perhaps TRBD2 as D (6 bases). This CDR3 has 15 amino acids. The V end was cut by 2 bases, the J end by 6 bases, with 17 bases between. Germline V gives CDR1 SGDLS, CDR2 YYNGEE.

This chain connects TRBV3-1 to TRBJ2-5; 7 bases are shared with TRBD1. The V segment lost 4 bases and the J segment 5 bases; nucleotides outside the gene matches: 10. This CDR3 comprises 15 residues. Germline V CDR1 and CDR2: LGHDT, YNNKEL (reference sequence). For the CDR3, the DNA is TGTGCCAGCAGCCCACGGGACAGCCGAACGGAGACCCAGTACTTC. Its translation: CASSPRDSRTETQYF.